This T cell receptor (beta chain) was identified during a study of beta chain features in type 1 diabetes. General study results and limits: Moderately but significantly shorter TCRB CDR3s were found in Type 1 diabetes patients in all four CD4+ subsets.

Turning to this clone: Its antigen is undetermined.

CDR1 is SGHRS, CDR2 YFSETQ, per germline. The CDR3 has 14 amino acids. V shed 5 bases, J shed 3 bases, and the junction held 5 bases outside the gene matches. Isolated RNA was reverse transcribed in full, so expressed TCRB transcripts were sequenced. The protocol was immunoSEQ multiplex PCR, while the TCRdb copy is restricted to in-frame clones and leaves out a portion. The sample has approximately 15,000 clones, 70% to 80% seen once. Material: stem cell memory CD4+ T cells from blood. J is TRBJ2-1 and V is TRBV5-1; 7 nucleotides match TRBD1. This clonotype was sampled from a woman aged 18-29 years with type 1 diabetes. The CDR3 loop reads CASRRDRLYNEQFF. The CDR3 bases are TGCGCCAGCAGACGGGACAGACTCTACAATGAGCAGTTCTTC.